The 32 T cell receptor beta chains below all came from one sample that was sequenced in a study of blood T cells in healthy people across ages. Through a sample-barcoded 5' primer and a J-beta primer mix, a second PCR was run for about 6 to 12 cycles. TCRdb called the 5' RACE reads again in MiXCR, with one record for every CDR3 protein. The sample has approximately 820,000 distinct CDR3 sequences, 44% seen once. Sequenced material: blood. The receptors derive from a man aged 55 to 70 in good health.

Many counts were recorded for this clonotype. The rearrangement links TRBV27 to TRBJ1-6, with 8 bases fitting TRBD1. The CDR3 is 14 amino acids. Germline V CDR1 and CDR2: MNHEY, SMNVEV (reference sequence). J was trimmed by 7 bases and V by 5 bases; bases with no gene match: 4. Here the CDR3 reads CASSPQGGNSPLHF. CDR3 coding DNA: TGTGCCAGCAGTCCACAGGGGGGCAATTCACCCCTCCACTTT.

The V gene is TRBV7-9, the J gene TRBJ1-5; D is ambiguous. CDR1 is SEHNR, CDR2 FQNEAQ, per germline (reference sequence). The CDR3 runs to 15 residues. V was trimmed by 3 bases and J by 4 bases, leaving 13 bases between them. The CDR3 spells CASSFGSSANQPQHF. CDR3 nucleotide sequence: TGTGCCAGCAGCTTTGGGAGCAGCGCAAATCAGCCCCAGCATTTT.

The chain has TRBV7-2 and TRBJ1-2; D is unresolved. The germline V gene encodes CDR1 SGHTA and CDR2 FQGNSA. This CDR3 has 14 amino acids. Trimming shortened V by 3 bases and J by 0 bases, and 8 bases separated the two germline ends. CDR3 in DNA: TGTGCCAGCAGCTTTGACGTGTCTAACTATGGCTACACCTTC. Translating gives CASSFDVSNYGYTF.

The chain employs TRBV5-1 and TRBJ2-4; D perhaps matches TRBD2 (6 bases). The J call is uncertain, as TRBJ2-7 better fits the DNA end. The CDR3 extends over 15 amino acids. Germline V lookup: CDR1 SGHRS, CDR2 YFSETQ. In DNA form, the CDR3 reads TGCGCCAGCAGCCCCCTTGGGAGGCCGGCCTACGAGCAGTACTTC. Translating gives CASSPLGRPAYEQYF.

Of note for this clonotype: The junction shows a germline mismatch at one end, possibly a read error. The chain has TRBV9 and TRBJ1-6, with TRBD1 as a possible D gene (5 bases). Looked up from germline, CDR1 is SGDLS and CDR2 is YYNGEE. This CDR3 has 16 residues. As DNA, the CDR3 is TGTGCCAGCAGCATGACACCGGGGGGTGATAATTCACCCCCCCACTTT. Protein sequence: CASSMTPGGDNSPPHF. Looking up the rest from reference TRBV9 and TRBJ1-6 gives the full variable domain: DSGVTQTPKHLITATGQRVTLRCSPRSGDLSVYWYQQSLDQGLQFLIQYYNGEERAKGNILERFSAQQFPDLHSELNLSSLELGDSALYFCASSMTPGGDNSPPHFGNGTRLTVT.

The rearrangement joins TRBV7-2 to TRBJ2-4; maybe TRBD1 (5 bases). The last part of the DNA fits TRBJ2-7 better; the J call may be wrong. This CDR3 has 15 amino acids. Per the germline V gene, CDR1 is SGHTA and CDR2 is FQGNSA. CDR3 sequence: CASSLVPGMRYEQYF. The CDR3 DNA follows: TGTGCCAGCAGCTTAGTTCCAGGGATGCGGTACGAGCAGTACTTC.

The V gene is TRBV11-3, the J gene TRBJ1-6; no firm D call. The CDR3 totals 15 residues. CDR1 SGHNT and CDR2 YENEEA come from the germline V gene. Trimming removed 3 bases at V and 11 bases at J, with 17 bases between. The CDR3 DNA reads TGTGCCAGCAGCTTGAGCGGACGGACCCTTACACCCCTCCACTTT. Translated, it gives CASSLSGRTLTPLHF.

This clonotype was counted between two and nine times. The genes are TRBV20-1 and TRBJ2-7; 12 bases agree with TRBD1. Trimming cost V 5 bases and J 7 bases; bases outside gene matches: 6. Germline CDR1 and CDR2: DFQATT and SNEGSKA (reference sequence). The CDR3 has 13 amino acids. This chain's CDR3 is CSAPGTGGFEQYF. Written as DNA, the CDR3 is TGCAGTGCTCCCGGGACAGGGGGCTTTGAGCAGTACTTC.

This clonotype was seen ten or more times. The CDR3 sequence: CASRQGFTVNEQFF. CDR3 DNA sequence: TGTGCCAGCAGACAGGGGTTTACTGTCAATGAGCAGTTCTTC. The chain uses TRBV27 and TRBJ2-1; 7 bases map to TRBD1. V shed 6 bases, J shed 6 bases, and the junction held 8 bases outside the gene matches. The CDR3 runs to 14 residues. Germline-derived CDR1 and CDR2 are MNHEY and SMNVEV (reference sequence).

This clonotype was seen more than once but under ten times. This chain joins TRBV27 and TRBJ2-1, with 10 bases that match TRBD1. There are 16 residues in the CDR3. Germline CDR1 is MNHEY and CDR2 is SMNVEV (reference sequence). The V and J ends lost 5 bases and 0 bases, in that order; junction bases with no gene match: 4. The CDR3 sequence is CASSPDRGGSYNEQFF. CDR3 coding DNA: TGTGCCAGCAGTCCGGACAGGGGGGGCTCCTACAATGAGCAGTTCTTC.

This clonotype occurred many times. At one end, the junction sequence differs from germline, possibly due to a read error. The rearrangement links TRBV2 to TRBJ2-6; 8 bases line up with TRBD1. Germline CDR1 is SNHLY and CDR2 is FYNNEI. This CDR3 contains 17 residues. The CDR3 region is CASIEPTGAAGANVLTF. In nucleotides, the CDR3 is TGTGCCAGCATTGAACCGACAGGGGCGGCCGGGGCCAACGTCCTGACTTTC. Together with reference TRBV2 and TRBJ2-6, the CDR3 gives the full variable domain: EPEVTQTPSHQVTQMGQEVILRCVPISNHLYFYWYRQILGQKVEFLVSFYNNEISEKSEIFDDQFSVERPDGSNFTLKIRSTKLEDSAMYFCASIEPTGAAGANVLTFGAGSRLTVL.

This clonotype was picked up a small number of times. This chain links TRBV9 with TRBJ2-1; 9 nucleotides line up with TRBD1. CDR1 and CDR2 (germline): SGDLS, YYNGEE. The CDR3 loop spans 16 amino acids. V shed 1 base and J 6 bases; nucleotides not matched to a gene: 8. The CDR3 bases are TGTGCCAGCAGCGTAACCGGGACAGGGACCGGCAATGAGCAGTTCTTC. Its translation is CASSVTGTGTGNEQFF.

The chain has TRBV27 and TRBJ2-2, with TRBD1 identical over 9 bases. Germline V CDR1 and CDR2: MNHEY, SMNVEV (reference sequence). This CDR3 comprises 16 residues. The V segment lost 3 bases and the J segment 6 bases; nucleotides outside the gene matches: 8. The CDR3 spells CASSFKAQGAAGELFF. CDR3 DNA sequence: TGTGCCAGCAGTTTTAAAGCACAGGGGGCTGCCGGGGAGCTGTTTTTT.

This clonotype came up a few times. CDR3 residues: CASRGSQRSPLHF. In DNA, the CDR3 is TGCGCCAGCCGGGGATCCCAACGCTCACCCCTCCACTTT. The chain is built from TRBV5-1 and TRBJ1-6; unclear D gene. Germline V lookup: CDR1 SGHRS, CDR2 YFSETQ. Trimming cost V 7 bases and J 10 bases, with 15 bases left between them. The CDR3 is 13 residues long.

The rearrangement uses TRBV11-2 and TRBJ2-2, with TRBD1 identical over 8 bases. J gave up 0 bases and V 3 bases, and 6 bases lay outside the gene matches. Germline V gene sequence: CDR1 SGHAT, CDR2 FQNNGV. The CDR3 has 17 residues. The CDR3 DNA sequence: TGTGCCAGCAGCTTTCAGGGGGCAGGGACGAACACCGGGGAGCTGTTTTTT. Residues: CASSFQGAGTNTGELFF.

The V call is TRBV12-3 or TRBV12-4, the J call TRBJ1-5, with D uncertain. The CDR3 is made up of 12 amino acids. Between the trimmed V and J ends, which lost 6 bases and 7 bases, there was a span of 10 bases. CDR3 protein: CASRDPGQPQHF. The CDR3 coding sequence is TGTGCCAGCAGAGACCCGGGACAGCCCCAGCATTTT.

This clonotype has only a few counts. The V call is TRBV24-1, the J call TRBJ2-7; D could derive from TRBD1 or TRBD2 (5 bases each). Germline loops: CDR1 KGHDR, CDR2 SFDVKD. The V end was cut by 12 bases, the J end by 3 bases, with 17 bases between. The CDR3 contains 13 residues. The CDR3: CASAVRGFYEQYF. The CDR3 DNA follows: TGTGCCTCCGCAGTGAGGGGATTCTACGAGCAGTACTTC.

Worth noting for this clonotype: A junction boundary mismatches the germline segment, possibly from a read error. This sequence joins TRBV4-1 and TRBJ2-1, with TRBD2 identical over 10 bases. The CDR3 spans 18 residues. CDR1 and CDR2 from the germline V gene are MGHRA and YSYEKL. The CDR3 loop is CASNQEGGAGGFYNEQFF. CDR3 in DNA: TGCGCCAGCAACCAAGAAGGGGGAGCGGGAGGGTTCTACAATGAGCAGTTCTTC.

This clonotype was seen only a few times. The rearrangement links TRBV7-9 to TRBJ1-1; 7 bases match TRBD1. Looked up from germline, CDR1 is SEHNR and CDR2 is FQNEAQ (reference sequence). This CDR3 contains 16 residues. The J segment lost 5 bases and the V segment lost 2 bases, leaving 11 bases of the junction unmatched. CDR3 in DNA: TGTGCCAGCAGCTTAATGGGGCGGACAGGCGGGACTGAAGCTTTCTTT. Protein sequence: CASSLMGRTGGTEAFF.

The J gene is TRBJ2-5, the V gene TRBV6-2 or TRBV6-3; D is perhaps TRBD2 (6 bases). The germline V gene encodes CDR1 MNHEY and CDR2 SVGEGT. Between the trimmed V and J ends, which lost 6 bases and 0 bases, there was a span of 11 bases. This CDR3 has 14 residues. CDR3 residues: CASRAGSHQETQYF. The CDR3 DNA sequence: TGTGCCAGCAGGGCGGGGAGCCACCAAGAGACCCAGTACTTC.

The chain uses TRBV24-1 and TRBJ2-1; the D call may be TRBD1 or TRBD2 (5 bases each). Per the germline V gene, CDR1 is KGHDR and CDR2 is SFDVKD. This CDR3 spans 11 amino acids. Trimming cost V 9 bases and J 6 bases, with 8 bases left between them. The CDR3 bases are TGTGCCACCGAGGGACCCAATGAGCAGTTCTTC. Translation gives CATEGPNEQFF.

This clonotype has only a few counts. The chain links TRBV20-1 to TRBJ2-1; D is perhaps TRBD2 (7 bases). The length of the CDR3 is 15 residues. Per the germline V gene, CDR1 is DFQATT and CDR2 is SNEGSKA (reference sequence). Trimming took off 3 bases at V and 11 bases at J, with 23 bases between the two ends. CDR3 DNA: TGCAGTGCTAGTTTTTCAGGGCGGGGGCCCTCTAAGCAGTTCTTC. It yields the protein CSASFSGRGPSKQFF.

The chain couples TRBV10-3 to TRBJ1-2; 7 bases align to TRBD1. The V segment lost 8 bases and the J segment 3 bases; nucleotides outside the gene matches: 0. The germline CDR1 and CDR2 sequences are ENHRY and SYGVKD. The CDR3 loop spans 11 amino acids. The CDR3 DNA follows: TGTGCCATCGGACAGGACTATGGCTACACCTTC. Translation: CAIGQDYGYTF.

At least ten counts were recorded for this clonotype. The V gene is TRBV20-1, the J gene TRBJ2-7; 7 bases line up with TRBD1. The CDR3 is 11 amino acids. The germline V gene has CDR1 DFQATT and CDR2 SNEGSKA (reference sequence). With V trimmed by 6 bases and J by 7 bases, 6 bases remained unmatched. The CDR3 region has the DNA TGCAGTGCCCTGGACAGGCGGGAGCAGTACTTC. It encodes CSALDRREQYF.

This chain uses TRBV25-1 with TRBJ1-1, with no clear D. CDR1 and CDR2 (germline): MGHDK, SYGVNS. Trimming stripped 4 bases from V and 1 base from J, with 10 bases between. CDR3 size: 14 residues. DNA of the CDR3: TGTGCCAGCAGTGGGTGGCAAAGGAACACTGAAGCTTTCTTT. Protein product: CASSGWQRNTEAFF.

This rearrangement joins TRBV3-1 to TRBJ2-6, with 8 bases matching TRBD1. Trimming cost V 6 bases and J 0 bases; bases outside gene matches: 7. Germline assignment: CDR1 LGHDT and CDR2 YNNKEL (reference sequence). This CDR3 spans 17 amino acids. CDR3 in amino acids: CASRLGQASSGANVLTF. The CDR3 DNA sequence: TGTGCCAGCAGATTGGGACAGGCGAGCTCTGGGGCCAACGTCCTGACTTTC.

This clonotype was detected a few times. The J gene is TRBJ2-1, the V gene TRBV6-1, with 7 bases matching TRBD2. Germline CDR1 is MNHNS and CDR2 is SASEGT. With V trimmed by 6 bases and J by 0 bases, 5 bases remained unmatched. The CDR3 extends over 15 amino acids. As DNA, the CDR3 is TGTGCCAGCAGGGTAGCGGGTAGCTCCTACAATGAGCAGTTCTTC. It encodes CASRVAGSSYNEQFF.

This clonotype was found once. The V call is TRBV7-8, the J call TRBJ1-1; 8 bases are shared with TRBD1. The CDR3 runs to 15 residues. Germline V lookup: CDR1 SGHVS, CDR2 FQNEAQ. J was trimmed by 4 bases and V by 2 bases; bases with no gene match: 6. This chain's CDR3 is CASSLTDRGVTEAFF. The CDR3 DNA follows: TGTGCCAGCAGCTTAACCGACAGGGGTGTCACTGAAGCTTTCTTT.

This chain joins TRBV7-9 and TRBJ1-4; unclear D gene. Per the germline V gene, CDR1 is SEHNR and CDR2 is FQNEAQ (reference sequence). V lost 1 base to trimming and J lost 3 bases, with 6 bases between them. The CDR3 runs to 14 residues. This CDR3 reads CASSLVGSNEKLFF. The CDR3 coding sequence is TGTGCCAGCAGCTTAGTCGGATCTAATGAAAAACTGTTTTTT.

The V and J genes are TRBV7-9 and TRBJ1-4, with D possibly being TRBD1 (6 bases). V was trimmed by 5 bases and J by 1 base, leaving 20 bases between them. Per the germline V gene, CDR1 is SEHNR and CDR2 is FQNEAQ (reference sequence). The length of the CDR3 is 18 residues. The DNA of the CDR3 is TGTGCCAGCAGCCAATATCAGGGGACTATAGAAACTAATGAAAAACTGTTTTTT. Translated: CASSQYQGTIETNEKLFF.

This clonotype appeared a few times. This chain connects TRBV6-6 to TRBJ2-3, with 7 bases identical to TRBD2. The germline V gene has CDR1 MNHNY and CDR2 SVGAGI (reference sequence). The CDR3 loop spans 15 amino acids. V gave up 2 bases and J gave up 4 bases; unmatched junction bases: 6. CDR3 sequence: CASSYLGLESDTQYF. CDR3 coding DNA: TGTGCCAGCAGTTACCTCGGACTAGAGTCAGATACGCAGTATTTT.

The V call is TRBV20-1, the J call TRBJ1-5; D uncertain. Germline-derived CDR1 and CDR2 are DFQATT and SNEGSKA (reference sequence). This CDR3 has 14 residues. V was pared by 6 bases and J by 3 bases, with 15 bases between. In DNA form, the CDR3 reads TGCAGTGCCGGATACCGGGCTACCAATCAGCCCCAGCATTTT. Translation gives CSAGYRATNQPQHF.